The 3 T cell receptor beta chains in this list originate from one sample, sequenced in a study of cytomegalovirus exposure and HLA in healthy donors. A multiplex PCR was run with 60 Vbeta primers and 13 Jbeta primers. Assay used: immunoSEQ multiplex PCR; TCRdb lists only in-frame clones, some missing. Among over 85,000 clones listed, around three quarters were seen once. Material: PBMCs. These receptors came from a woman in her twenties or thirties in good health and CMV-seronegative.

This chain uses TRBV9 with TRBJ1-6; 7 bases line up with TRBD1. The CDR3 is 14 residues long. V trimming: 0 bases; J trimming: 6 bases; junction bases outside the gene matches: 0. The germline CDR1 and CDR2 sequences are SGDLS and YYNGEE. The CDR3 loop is CASSVAGGNSPLHF. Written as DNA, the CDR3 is TGTGCCAGCAGCGTAGCAGGGGGTAATTCACCCCTCCACTTT. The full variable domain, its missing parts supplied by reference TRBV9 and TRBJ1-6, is DSGVTQTPKHLITATGQRVTLRCSPRSGDLSVYWYQQSLDQGLQFLIQYYNGEERAKGNILERFSAQQFPDLHSELNLSSLELGDSALYFCASSVAGGNSPLHFGNGTRLTVT.

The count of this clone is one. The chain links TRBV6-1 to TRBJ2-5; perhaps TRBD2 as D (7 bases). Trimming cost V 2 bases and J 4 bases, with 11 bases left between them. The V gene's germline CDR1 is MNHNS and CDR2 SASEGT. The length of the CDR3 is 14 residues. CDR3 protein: CASSEWGGRETQYF. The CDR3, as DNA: TGTGCCAGCAGTGAATGGGGGGGCCGAGAGACCCAGTACTTC.

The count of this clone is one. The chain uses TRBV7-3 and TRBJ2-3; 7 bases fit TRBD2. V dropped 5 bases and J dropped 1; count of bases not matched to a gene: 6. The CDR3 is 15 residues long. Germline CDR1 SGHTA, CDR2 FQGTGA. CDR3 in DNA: TGTGCCAGCAGCCGCAGCGGGATGGGCACAGATACGCAGTATTTT. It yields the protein CASSRSGMGTDTQYF.